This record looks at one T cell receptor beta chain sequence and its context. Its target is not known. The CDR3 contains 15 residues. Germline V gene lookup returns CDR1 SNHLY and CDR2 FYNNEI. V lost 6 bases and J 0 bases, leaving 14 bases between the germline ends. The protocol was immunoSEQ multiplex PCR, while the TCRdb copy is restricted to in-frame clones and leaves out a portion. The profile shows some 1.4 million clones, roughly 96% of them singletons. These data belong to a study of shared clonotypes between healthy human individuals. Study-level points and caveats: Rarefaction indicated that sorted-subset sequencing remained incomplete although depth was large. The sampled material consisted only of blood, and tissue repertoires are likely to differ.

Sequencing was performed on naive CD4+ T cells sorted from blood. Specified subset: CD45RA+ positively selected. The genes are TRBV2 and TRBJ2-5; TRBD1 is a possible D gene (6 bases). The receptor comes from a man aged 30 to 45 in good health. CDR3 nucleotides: TGTGCCAGCAGCGCGTTGACAGGAGACCAAGAGACCCAGTACTTC. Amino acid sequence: CASSALTGDQETQYF.